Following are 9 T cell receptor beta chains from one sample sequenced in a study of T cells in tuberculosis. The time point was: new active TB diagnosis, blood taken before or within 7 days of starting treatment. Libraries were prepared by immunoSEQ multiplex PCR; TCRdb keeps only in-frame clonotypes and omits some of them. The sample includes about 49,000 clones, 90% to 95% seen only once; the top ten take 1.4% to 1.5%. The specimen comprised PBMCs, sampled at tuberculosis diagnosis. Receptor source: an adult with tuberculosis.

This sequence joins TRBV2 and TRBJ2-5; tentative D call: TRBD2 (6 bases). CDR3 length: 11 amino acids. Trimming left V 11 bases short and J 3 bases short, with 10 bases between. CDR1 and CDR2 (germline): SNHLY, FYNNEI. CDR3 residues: CAGKREETQYF. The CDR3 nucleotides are TGTGCCGGAAAGCGGGAAGAGACCCAGTACTTC.

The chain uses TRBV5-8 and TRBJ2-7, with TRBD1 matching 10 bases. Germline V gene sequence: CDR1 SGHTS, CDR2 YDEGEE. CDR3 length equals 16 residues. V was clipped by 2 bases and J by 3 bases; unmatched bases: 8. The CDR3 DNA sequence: TGTGCCAGCAGCTTTAGCGGGACAGGGGACGGCTACGAGCAGTACTTC. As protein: CASSFSGTGDGYEQYF.

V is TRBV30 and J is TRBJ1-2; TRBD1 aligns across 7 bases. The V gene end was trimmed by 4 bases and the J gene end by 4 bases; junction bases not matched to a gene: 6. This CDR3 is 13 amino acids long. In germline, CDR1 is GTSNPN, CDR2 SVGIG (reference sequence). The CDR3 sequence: CAWTRQGPYGYTF. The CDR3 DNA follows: TGTGCCTGGACCAGACAGGGACCCTATGGCTACACCTTC.

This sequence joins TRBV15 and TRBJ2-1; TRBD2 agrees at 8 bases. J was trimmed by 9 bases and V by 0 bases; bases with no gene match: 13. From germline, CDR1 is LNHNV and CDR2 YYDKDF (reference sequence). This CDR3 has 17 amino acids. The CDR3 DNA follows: TGTGCCACCAGCAGAGAAGGGAGCGGGAGAGGGTGGGGTGAGCAGTTCTTC. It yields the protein CATSREGSGRGWGEQFF. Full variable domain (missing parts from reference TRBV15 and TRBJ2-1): DAMVIQNPRYQVTQFGKPVTLSCSQTLNHNVMYWYQQKSSQAPKLLFHYYDKDFNNEADTPDNFQSRRPNTSFCFLDIRSPGLGDTAMYLCATSREGSGRGWGEQFFGPGTRLTVL.

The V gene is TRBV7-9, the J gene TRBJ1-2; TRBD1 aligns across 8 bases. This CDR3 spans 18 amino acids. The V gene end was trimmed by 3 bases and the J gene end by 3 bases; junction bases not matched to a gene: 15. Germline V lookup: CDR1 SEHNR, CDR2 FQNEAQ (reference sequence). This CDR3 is CASSFPRQGRGLDYGYTF. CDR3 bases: TGTGCCAGCAGCTTTCCGAGACAGGGGAGGGGGTTGGACTATGGCTACACCTTC.

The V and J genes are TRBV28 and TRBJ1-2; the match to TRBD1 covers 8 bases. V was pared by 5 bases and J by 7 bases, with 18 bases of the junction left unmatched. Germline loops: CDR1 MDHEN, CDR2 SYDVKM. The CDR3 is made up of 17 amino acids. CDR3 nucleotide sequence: TGTGCCAGCAGTCCCCTGGGGCAGGGGGCGAACCGTATTGGCTACACCTTC. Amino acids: CASSPLGQGANRIGYTF.

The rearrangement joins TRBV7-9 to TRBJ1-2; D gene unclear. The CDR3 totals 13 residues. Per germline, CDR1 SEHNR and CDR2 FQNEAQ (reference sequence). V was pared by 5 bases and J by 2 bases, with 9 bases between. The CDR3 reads CASSLGGNYGYTF. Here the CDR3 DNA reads TGTGCCAGCAGCCTAGGAGGCAACTATGGCTACACCTTC.

CDR3 DNA sequence: TGTGCCAGCAGCTCTGAAGGACAGGGGGCGGTTGGCTACACCTTC. Its translation is CASSSEGQGAVGYTF. V gene TRBV5-5 combines with J gene TRBJ1-2; TRBD1 matches at 11 bases. Looked up from germline, CDR1 is SGHKS and CDR2 is YYEKEE (reference sequence). V was pared by 3 bases and J by 7 bases, with 8 bases of the junction left unmatched. CDR3 size: 15 residues. Supplemented by reference TRBV5-5 and TRBJ1-2, the full variable domain reads DAGVTQSPTHLIKTRGQQVTLRCSPISGHKSVSWYQQVLGQGPQFIFQYYEKEERGRGNFPDRFSARQFPNYSSELNVNALLLGDSALYLCASSSEGQGAVGYTFGSGTRLTVV.

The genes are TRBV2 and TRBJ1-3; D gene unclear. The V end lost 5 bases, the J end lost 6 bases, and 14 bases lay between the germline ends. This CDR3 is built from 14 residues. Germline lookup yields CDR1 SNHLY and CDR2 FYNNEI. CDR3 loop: CASSLPQRVNTIYF. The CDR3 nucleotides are TGTGCCAGCAGTTTGCCTCAGCGGGTAAACACCATATATTTT.